The table lists the clone carrying this T cell receptor (beta chain) with many counts. Its antigen is not known. MiXCR was run by TCRdb on the RT-PCR reads, yielding one entry per CDR3 protein. The sample yields hundreds of thousands of distinct CDR3 sequences, approximately 17% seen once. This entry comes from a study of response to subunit inactivated influenza vaccine. The length of the CDR3 is 16 residues. V shed 0 bases and J shed 2 bases, with 14 bases lying between them. Study observations and caveats: Few new T cells, the authors suggested, are recruited by each seasonal influenza vaccination.

The chain is built from TRBV12-3 or TRBV12-4 and TRBJ2-7; possibly TRBD1 or TRBD2 for D (6 bases each). This specimen consisted of PBMCs from blood, obtained about 5 days after vaccination. This sequence originates from a man aged 45 to 65 who received an inactivated influenza vaccine. In DNA, the CDR3 is TGTGCCAGCAGTTTAGCGAGGGGGGACCACACCTACGAGCAGTACTTC. It translates to CASSLARGDHTYEQYF.